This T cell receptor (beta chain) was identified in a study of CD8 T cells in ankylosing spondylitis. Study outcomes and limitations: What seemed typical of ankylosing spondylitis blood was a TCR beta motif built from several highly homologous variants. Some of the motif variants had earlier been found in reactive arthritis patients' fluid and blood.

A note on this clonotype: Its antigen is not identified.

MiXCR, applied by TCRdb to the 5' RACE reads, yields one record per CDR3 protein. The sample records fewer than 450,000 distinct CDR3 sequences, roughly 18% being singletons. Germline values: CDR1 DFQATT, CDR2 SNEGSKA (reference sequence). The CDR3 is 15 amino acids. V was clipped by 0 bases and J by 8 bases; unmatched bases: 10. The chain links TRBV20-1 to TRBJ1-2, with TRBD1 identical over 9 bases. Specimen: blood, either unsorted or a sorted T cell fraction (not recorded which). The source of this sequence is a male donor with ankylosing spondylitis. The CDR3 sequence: CSARDTGGAGEGYTF. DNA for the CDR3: TGCAGTGCTAGAGATACAGGGGGCGCGGGAGAAGGCTACACCTTC.